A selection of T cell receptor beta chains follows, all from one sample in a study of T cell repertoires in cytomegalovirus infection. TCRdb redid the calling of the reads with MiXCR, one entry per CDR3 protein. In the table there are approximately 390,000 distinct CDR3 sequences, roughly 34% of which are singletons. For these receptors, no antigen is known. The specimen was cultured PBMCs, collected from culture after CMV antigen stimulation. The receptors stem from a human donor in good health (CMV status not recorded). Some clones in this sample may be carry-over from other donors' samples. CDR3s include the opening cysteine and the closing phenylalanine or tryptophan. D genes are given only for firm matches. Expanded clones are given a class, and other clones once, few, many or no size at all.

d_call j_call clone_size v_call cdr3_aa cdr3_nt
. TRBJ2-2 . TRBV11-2 CASSQAGRAGELFF TGTGCCAGCAGCCAAGCAGGTCGGGCCGGGGAGCTGTTTTTT
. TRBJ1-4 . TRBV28 CASRSYATNEKLFF TGTGCCAGCAGGTCTTACGCAACTAATGAAAAACTGTTTTTT
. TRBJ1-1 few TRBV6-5 CASSYQPTMNTEAFF TGTGCCAGCAGTTACCAGCCGACCATGAACACTGAAGCTTTCTTT
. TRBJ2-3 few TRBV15 CATSRDSIADTQYF TGTGCCACCAGCAGAGATTCCATTGCAGATACGCAGTATTTT
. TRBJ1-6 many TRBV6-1 CASSEATGYLNNSPLHF TGTGCCAGCAGTGAAGCGACGGGGTACCTAAATAATTCACCCCTCCACTTT
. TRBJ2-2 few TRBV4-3 CASSAGHYNTGELFF TGCGCCAGCAGCGCGGGACACTACAACACCGGGGAGCTGTTTTTT
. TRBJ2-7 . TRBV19 CASSIGTFETYEQYF TGTGCCAGTAGTATCGGGACATTTGAGACCTACGAGCAGTACTTC
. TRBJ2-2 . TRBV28 CATLSPVRNTGELFF TGTGCCACCCTAAGTCCCGTCAGGAACACCGGGGAGCTGTTTTTT
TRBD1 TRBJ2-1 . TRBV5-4 CASSRQGVDEQFF TGTGCCAGCAGCCGACAGGGGGTTGATGAGCAGTTCTTC
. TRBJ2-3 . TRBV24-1 CATSDDTGSQYF TGTGCCACCAGTGACGATACAGGGTCCCAGTATTTT
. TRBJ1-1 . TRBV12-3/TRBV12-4 CASSALFLGLMKINTEAFF TGTGCCAGCAGTGCCCTTTTCCTGGGCCTCATGAAAATAAACACTGAAGCTTTCTTT
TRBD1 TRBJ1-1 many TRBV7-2 CASSPVGTERTEAFF TGTGCCAGCAGCCCGGTTGGGACAGAGAGAACTGAAGCTTTCTTT
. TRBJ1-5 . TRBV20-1 CSASRDTPQPQHF TGCAGTGCTAGTCGGGACACCCCTCAGCCCCAGCATTTT
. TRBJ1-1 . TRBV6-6 CASSYQRSDTEAFF TGTGCCAGCAGTTACCAGCGGTCGGACACTGAAGCTTTCTTT
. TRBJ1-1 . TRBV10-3 CAISEILGTEAFF TGTGCCATCAGTGAAATTTTGGGCACTGAAGCTTTCTTT
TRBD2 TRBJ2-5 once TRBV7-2 CASSPLAGRETQDF TGTGCCAGCAGCCCACTAGCGGGAAGGGAGACCCAGGACTTC
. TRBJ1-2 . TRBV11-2 CASSRQGQLFSYTF TGTGCCAGCAGCCGTCAGGGACAACTATTTAGCTACACCTTC
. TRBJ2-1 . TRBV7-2 CASSLTLVNEQFF TGTGCCAGCAGCTTAACCCTAGTCAATGAGCAGTTCTTC
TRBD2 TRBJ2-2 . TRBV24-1 CATSDLASGIGVNTGELFF TGTGCCACCAGTGATTTGGCTAGCGGGATCGGTGTGAACACCGGGGAGCTGTTTTTT
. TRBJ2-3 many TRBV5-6 CASSHQGGLDTQYF TGTGCCAGCAGCCACCAGGGAGGCTTAGATACGCAGTATTTT
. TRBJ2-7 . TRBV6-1 CASSSLRGNSYEQYF TGTGCCAGCAGTAGCTTGCGTGGGAACAGCTACGAGCAGTACTTC
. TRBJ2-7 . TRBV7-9 CASSQIPAGGYEQYF TGTGCCAGCAGTCAGATCCCCGCTGGGGGCTACGAGCAGTACTTC
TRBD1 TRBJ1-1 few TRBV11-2 CASSREQGAGTEAFF TGTGCCAGCAGCAGAGAACAGGGGGCGGGCACTGAAGCTTTCTTT
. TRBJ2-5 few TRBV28 CASSLRSAIQETQYF TGTGCCAGCAGTTTAAGGTCGGCGATCCAAGAGACCCAGTACTTC
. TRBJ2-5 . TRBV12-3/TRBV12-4 CASSLGMGQETQYF .
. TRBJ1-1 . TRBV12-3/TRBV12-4 CASTLDRFLGDNTEAFF TGTGCCAGCACCCTCGACAGGTTCCTGGGGGACAACACTGAAGCTTTCTTT
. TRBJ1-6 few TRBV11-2 CASSPKPADRSPLHF TGTGCCAGCAGCCCTAAGCCCGCGGACCGGTCACCCCTCCACTTT
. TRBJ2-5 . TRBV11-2 CASSLAWDNKETQYF TGTGCCAGCAGCTTAGCCTGGGACAATAAAGAGACCCAGTACTTC
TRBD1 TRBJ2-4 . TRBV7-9 CASSSRDLGQASPNIQYF TGTGCCAGCAGCTCCCGTGATCTGGGACAGGCCTCACCAAACATTCAGTACTTC
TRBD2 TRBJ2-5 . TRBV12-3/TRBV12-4 CASSRGLAIGETQYF TGTGCCAGCAGCCGCGGACTAGCGATAGGCGAGACCCAGTACTTC
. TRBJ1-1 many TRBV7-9 CASSPKGGTEAFF TGTGCCAGCAGCCCCAAGGGGGGCACTGAAGCTTTCTTT
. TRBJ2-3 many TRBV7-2 CASSLETSTDTQYF TGTGCCAGCAGCTTAGAAACTAGTACAGATACGCAGTATTTT
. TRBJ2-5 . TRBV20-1 CSAREAQGKTETQYF TGCAGTGCTAGGGAAGCGCAAGGGAAGACGGAGACCCAGTACTTC
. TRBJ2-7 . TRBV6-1 CASSEGNPDSYEQYF TGTGCCAGCAGTGAAGGTAACCCGGACAGCTACGAGCAGTACTTC
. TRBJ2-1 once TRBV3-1 CASRAQTGSSYNEQFF TGTGCCAGCAGGGCCCAAACAGGGTCGTCCTACAATGAGCAGTTCTTC
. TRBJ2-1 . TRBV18 CASSPGRYDLGGDNYNEQFF TGTGCCAGCTCACCCGGCAGGTACGACTTGGGAGGTGATAACTACAATGAGCAGTTCTTC
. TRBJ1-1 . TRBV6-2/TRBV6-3 CASSRQVKGTEAFF TGTGCCAGCAGCAGACAGGTTAAGGGCACTGAAGCTTTCTTT
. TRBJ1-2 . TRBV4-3 CASSQDSVYGYTF TGCGCCAGCAGCCAAGATAGCGTCTATGGCTACACCTTC
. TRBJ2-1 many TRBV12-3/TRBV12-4 CASSLFGNEQFF TGTGCCAGCAGTTTATTCGGGAATGAGCAGTTCTTC
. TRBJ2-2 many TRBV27 CASSFRGIGSGELFF TGTGCCAGCAGTTTTCGGGGGATAGGATCCGGGGAGCTGTTTTTT
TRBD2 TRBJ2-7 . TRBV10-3 CAISESGGRAVEQYF TGTGCCATCAGTGAGTCTGGCGGGAGGGCCGTCGAGCAGTACTTC
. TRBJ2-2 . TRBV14 CASSQDLSGVRVTGELFF TGTGCCAGCAGCCAAGACCTGTCCGGAGTACGGGTCACCGGGGAGCTGTTTTTT
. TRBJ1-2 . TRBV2 CASTPGVGYTF TGTGCCAGCACCCCAGGGGTAGGCTACACCTTC
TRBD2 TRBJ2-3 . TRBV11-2 CASGLSGFTDTQYF TGTGCCAGCGGGCTTAGCGGGTTCACAGATACGCAGTATTTT
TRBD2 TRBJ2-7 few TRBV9 CASSVGISGGSLNEQYF TGTGCCAGCAGCGTAGGAATTAGCGGGGGATCGTTGAACGAGCAGTACTTC
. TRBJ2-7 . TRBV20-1 CSARARQYPYEQYF TGCAGTGCTAGAGCCCGACAGTACCCCTACGAGCAGTACTTC
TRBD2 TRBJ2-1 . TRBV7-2 CASSLARGGSSYNEQFF TGTGCCAGCAGCTTAGCGCGCGGGGGGAGCTCCTACAATGAGCAGTTCTTC
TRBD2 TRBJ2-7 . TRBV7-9 CASSHREVEQYF TGTGCCAGCAGCCACCGGGAGGTCGAGCAGTACTTC
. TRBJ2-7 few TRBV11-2 CASSPTGAFVVQYF TGTGCCAGCAGCCCAACGGGGGCGTTTGTAGTGCAGTACTTC
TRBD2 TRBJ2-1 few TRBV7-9 CASSPTGLAGDEQFF TGTGCCAGCAGCCCGACGGGACTAGCGGGAGATGAGCAGTTCTTC
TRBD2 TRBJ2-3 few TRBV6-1 CASSNSGRADTQYF TGTGCCAGCAGTAATAGCGGGAGGGCGGATACGCAGTATTTT
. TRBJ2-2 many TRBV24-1 CATSDLADTGELFF TGTGCCACCAGTGATTTAGCTGACACCGGGGAGCTGTTTTTT
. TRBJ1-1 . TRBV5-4 CASSPTGTLNTEAFF TGTGCCAGCAGCCCTACAGGGACATTGAACACTGAAGCTTTCTTT
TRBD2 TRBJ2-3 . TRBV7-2 CASTNKGLADTDTQYF TGTGCCAGCACCAACAAGGGACTAGCGGACACAGATACGCAGTATTTT
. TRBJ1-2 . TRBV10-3 CAISVTDYGYTF TGTGCCATCAGTGTTACGGACTATGGCTACACCTTC
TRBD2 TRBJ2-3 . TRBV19 CASSRSAGVIDTQYF TGTGCCAGTAGTCGGTCCGCGGGGGTTATAGATACGCAGTATTTT
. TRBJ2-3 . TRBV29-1 CSVETGTTDTQYF TGCAGCGTTGAAACCGGGACCACAGATACGCAGTATTTT
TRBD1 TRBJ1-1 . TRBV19 CASRGQGPLRGTEAFF TGTGCCAGTAGGGGACAGGGGCCCTTAAGAGGAACTGAAGCTTTCTTT
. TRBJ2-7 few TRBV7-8 CASSLVSGPPPAYEQYF TGTGCCAGCAGCTTAGTCTCGGGACCTCCCCCGGCCTACGAGCAGTACTTC
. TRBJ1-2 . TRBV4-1 CASSQDRVNDYGYTF TGCGCCAGCAGCCAAGACAGGGTCAACGACTATGGCTACACCTTC